Presented here are 3 T cell receptor beta chains from one specimen sequenced in a study of T cell changes during pregnancy in multiple sclerosis. Repertoires were generated with immunoSEQ multiplex PCR, while TCRdb's copy carries only in-frame clones and drops some. The sample records 60,000 to 70,000 clones, approximately 89% being singletons. Here the sequenced sample was peripheral blood, taken in the second trimester of pregnancy. The receptors shown here come from a female donor with multiple sclerosis, enrolled in a pregnancy study.

The chain employs TRBV25-1 and TRBJ2-7, with a tentative D call TRBD1 (6 bases). Germline-derived CDR1 and CDR2 are MGHDK and SYGVNS. The CDR3 is 15 residues long. The V and J ends lost 3 bases and 7 bases respectively, with 19 bases between them. The CDR3, as DNA: TGTGCCAGCAGTGATTTTAACAGGGAATCGGAGGAGCAGTACTTC. Amino acid sequence: CASSDFNRESEEQYF.

This clone was seen once. The CDR3 loop reads CASSPVKGGSEAFF. CDR3 DNA: TGTGCCAGCTCCCCGGTCAAGGGGGGGTCTGAAGCTTTCTTT. The genes are TRBV18 and TRBJ1-1; D possibly corresponds to TRBD1 (6 bases). Germline values: CDR1 KGHSH, CDR2 LQKENI. The CDR3 extends over 14 amino acids. The germline V and J ends were trimmed by 6 bases and 6 bases, with 17 bases remaining between them.

The chain couples TRBV7-9 to TRBJ1-1, with 10 bases aligning to TRBD1. V trimming: 4 bases; J trimming: 5 bases; junction bases outside the gene matches: 1. The CDR3 totals 13 residues. Germline V gene data show CDR1 as SEHNR and CDR2 as FQNEAQ (reference sequence). CDR3 DNA: TGTGCCAGCAGCTGGGACAGGGGAACTGAAGCTTTCTTT. Its protein is CASSWDRGTEAFF.